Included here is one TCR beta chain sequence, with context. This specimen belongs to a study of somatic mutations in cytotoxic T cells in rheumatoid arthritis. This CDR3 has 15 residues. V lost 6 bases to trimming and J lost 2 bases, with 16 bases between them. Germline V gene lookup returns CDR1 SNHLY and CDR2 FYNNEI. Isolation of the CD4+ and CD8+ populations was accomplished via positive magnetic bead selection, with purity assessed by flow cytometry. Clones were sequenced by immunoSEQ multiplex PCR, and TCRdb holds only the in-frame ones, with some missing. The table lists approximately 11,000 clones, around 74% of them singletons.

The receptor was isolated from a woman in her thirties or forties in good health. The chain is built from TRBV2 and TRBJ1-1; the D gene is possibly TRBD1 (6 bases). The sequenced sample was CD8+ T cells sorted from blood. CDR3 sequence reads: CASRAAGTQNTEAFF. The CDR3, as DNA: TGTGCCAGCAGAGCAGCCGGGACACAAAACACTGAAGCTTTCTTT.